The 32 T cell receptor beta chains below all came from one sample that was sequenced in a study of blood T cell repertoires in COVID-19. Some clones are missing from TCRdb's copy, which holds only in-frame ones; the method was immunoSEQ multiplex PCR. The top ten clones hold approximately 15% of a sample with about 82,000 clones, about 86% of them seen once. Input material: peripheral blood. The receptors here all came from a woman aged 55-75 years with acute or convalescent COVID-19.

This clone was observed a few times. CDR3 sequence: CASSPGGGRTTGELFF. The CDR3 DNA reads TGCGCCAGCAGCCCAGGAGGGGGCCGGACGACCGGGGAGCTGTTTTTT. The chain combines TRBV5-1 with TRBJ2-2, with D possibly TRBD1 on 7 matching bases. V dropped 4 bases and J dropped 5 bases, with 18 bases sitting between them. The V gene's germline CDR1 is SGHRS and CDR2 YFSETQ. This CDR3 spans 16 amino acids.

V gene TRBV6-1 combines with J gene TRBJ1-5; 8 nucleotides line up with TRBD1. This CDR3 region has 15 residues. V lost 6 bases to trimming and J lost 12 bases; unmatched junction nucleotides: 16. Looked up from germline, CDR1 is MNHNS and CDR2 is SASEGT. This CDR3 reads CASRPDRGDGGNQHF. The CDR3 bases are TGTGCCAGCAGGCCTGACAGGGGCGATGGAGGCAACCAGCATTTT.

This rearrangement joins TRBV18 to TRBJ1-1, with D unresolved. V lost 3 bases and J lost 1, with 9 bases in between. The CDR3 totals 14 residues. CDR1 and CDR2 (germline): KGHSH, LQKENI. The CDR3 DNA reads as TGTGCCAGCTCACCTCTTAGTGGGAACACTGAAGCTTTCTTT. Its protein product is CASSPLSGNTEAFF. The full variable domain, in which reference TRBV18 and TRBJ1-1 provide the parts outside the CDR3, is NAGVMQNPRHLVRRRGQEARLRCSPMKGHSHVYWYRQLPEEGLKFMVYLQKENIIDESGMPKERFSAEFPKEGPSILRIQQVVRGDSAAYFCASSPLSGNTEAFFGQGTRLTVV.

The chain is built from TRBV3-1 (or the pseudogene TRBV3-2) and TRBJ2-1; 8 bases align to TRBD2. The germline V gene encodes CDR1 LGHDT and CDR2 YNNKEL (reference sequence). Trimming at V came to 6 bases and at J to 6 bases, leaving 10 bases not matched to a gene. CDR3 length: 15 amino acids. The CDR3 DNA sequence: TGTGCCAGCAGTCGTCCGGGACTAGTTCTCAATGAGCAGTTCTTC. It translates to CASSRPGLVLNEQFF.

The V gene is TRBV18, the J gene TRBJ1-6; 8 nucleotides line up with TRBD1. V lost 3 bases and J lost 7; bases outside the gene matches: 5. The CDR3 loop spans 15 amino acids. Germline V lookup: CDR1 KGHSH, CDR2 LQKENI. CDR3 residues: CASSPVTGVNSPLHF. CDR3 DNA sequence: TGTGCCAGCTCACCGGTGACAGGGGTGAATTCACCCCTCCACTTT.

This CDR3 is CASSLAGQGVSRSPLHF. The CDR3 DNA reads as TGTGCCAGCAGCTTGGCGGGACAGGGAGTCTCCCGGTCACCCCTCCACTTT. The chain links TRBV5-8 to TRBJ1-6; 9 nucleotides match TRBD1. The CDR3 has 17 amino acids. With 0 bases clipped from V and 10 bases from J, the junction kept 11 bases outside the gene matches. The germline V gene encodes CDR1 SGHTS and CDR2 YDEGEE.

V and J are TRBV5-1 and TRBJ2-1; D possibly corresponds to TRBD2 (6 bases). This CDR3 is 16 amino acids long. Trimming removed 0 bases at V and 0 bases at J, with 10 bases between. Germline lookup yields CDR1 SGHRS and CDR2 YFSETQ. The CDR3 sequence is CASSLDAGSSYNEQFF. The CDR3 DNA reads TGCGCCAGCAGCTTGGATGCGGGGAGCTCCTACAATGAGCAGTTCTTC.

This clone is a singleton in its sample. At the DNA level, this CDR3 is encoded by other sequences in the same sample as well. V gene TRBV5-4 combines with J gene TRBJ2-3; 11 positions agree with TRBD2. The V gene's germline CDR1 is SGHNT and CDR2 YYREEE (reference sequence). After removal of 4 bases from V and 0 bases from J, the junction contained 4 bases not matched to a gene. The CDR3 has 16 amino acids. The CDR3 protein is CASSMRLAGSTDTQYF. CDR3 DNA: TGTGCCAGCAGCATGAGACTAGCGGGGAGCACAGATACGCAGTATTTT.

The chain combines TRBV3-1 (or the pseudogene TRBV3-2) with TRBJ1-1, with D possibly matching TRBD1 (5 bases). Germline assignment: CDR1 LGHDT and CDR2 YNNKEL (reference sequence). CDR3 size: 13 residues. The ends were cut back, 1 base at V and 4 bases at J, with 7 bases in the middle. The CDR3 spells CASSQGRGTEAFF. The DNA for the CDR3 is TGTGCCAGCAGCCAAGGGAGGGGCACTGAAGCTTTCTTT.

The chain carries TRBV7-3 and TRBJ1-3; a possible D gene is TRBD1 (6 bases). The V gene lost 0 bases and the J gene lost 3 bases, with 9 bases spanning the gap. The CDR3 covers 15 residues. Per germline, CDR1 SGHTA and CDR2 FQGTGA. The CDR3 DNA reads as TGTGCCAGCAGCTTAACAGGGGGAGTTGGAAACACCATATATTTT. The encoded protein is CASSLTGGVGNTIYF.

The V and J genes are TRBV20-1 and TRBJ1-1, with TRBD1 matching 7 bases. The CDR3 runs to 11 residues. J was trimmed by 3 bases and V by 7 bases; bases with no gene match: 2. Germline assignment: CDR1 DFQATT and CDR2 SNEGSKA (reference sequence). The CDR3 is CSGTGDTEAFF. CDR3 DNA: TGCAGTGGAACAGGGGACACTGAAGCTTTCTTT.

The CDR3 is CASRSSGVDGYTF. Written as DNA, the CDR3 is TGTGCCAGCAGGTCTTCAGGGGTAGATGGCTACACCTTC. The rearrangement joins TRBV6-5 to TRBJ1-2; tentative D call: TRBD1 (6 bases). V was trimmed by 6 bases and J by 6 bases, leaving 14 bases between them. This CDR3 is 13 amino acids long. Germline CDR1 and CDR2: MNHEY and SVGAGI.

The chain has TRBV7-2 and TRBJ2-1; D gene uncertain. Germline values: CDR1 SGHTA, CDR2 FQGNSA. CDR3 size: 17 residues. Trimming left V 5 bases short and J 0 bases short, with 17 bases between. As DNA, the CDR3 is TGTGCCAGCAGCCCTTATCGTGGGCTGAGCTCCTACAATGAGCAGTTCTTC. The encoded protein is CASSPYRGLSSYNEQFF. Full variable domain (missing parts from reference TRBV7-2 and TRBJ2-1): GAGVSQSPSNKVTEKGKDVELRCDPISGHTALYWYRQSLGQGLEFLIYFQGNSAPDKSGLPSDRFSAERTGGSVSTLTIQRTQQEDSAVYLCASSPYRGLSSYNEQFFGPGTRLTVL.

Only a few counts were recorded for this clone. This chain uses TRBV5-6 with TRBJ1-1; D is ambiguous. Germline loops: CDR1 SGHDT, CDR2 YYEEEE. Trimming took off 6 bases at V and 9 bases at J, with 18 bases between the two ends. The CDR3 loop spans 13 amino acids. The CDR3 loop is CASNPFTSRKAFF. The CDR3 DNA reads as TGTGCCAGCAACCCATTTACGAGTAGAAAAGCTTTCTTT.

The V gene is TRBV24-1, the J gene TRBJ2-4, with 10 nucleotides matching TRBD1. The germline V gene encodes CDR1 KGHDR and CDR2 SFDVKD. V was pared by 4 bases and J by 1 base, with 3 bases of the junction left unmatched. CDR3 length: 16 residues. The CDR3 nucleotides read TGTGCCACCAGTGAGGACAGGGGGAGCGCCAAAAACATTCAGTACTTC. It translates to CATSEDRGSAKNIQYF.

This chain links TRBV7-2 with TRBJ1-1; 8 positions match TRBD1. After removal of 4 bases from V and 5 bases from J, the junction contained 3 bases not matched to a gene. Germline V gene sequence: CDR1 SGHTA, CDR2 FQGNSA. This CDR3 region has 13 residues. This CDR3 is CASSSGQGTEAFF. For the CDR3, the DNA is TGTGCCAGCAGCTCCGGACAGGGAACTGAAGCTTTCTTT.

The V call is TRBV12-2, the J call TRBJ2-7; TRBD1 is the table's D call and was not checked against the DNA. TRBV12-2 is classified as a pseudogene. This CDR3 has 16 residues. CDR3 nucleotides: TGTGCAAGTCGTTGGACCGGGGACAGGGGGCGATACGAGCAGTACTTC. Protein product: CASRWTGDRGRYEQYF.

CDR3 sequence: CASNKEGGPSYEQYF. DNA of the CDR3: TGTGCCAGCAACAAAGAGGGGGGGCCTTCCTACGAGCAGTACTTC. The chain is built from TRBV9 and TRBJ2-7; D is possibly TRBD2 (7 bases). The germline CDR1 and CDR2 sequences are SGDLS and YYNGEE. The CDR3 is made up of 15 amino acids. The V and J ends lost 6 bases and 1 base respectively, with 17 bases between them.

This clone was counted only a few times. This sequence joins TRBV19 and TRBJ2-2; D is possibly TRBD1 (5 bases). Trimming removed 6 bases from V and 5 bases from J, with 16 bases in between. Germline loops: CDR1 LNHDA, CDR2 SQIVND (reference sequence). The CDR3 consists of 15 residues. CDR3 bases: TGTGCCAGTAGCTCGGCAGGGCGATTGACCGGGGAGCTGTTTTTT. Amino acid sequence: CASSSAGRLTGELFF.

This chain connects TRBV20-1 to TRBJ1-2, with D tentatively TRBD1 (5 bases). The germline V gene encodes CDR1 DFQATT and CDR2 SNEGSKA (reference sequence). The CDR3 contains 10 residues. V lost 8 bases and J 6 bases, leaving 10 bases between the germline ends. CDR3 DNA sequence: TGCAGTTTAGGGGTGAATGGCTACACCTTC. Translated, it gives CSLGVNGYTF.

The rearrangement joins TRBV7-9 to TRBJ1-4; possible D gene TRBD1, 5 bases. Looked up from germline, CDR1 is SEHNR and CDR2 is FQNEAQ (reference sequence). The CDR3 is 15 residues long. With 7 bases removed from V and 3 bases from J, the gap between germline ends came to 15 bases. The CDR3 spells CASTPGGSANEKLFF. DNA for the CDR3: TGTGCCAGCACCCCGGGGGGAAGTGCTAATGAAAAACTGTTTTTT.

The chain recombines TRBV24-1 with TRBJ1-2; D remains unclear. This CDR3 is 14 amino acids long. Per germline, CDR1 KGHDR and CDR2 SFDVKD. Trimming took off 3 bases at V and 8 bases at J, with 15 bases between the two ends. CDR3 nucleotide sequence: TGTGCCACCAGTGATCTCTGGAAGGTGGAGGGCTACACCTTC. Protein sequence: CATSDLWKVEGYTF.

The J gene is TRBJ2-3, the V gene TRBV11-1; 8 positions agree with TRBD1. The V and J ends lost 6 bases and 4 bases, in that order; junction bases with no gene match: 9. The CDR3 covers 15 residues. Germline CDR1 reads SGHAT; CDR2 reads FQDESV (reference sequence). CDR3 protein: CASSLRQGLADTQYF. The CDR3 nucleotides read TGTGCCAGCAGTTTACGACAGGGGCTAGCAGATACGCAGTATTTT.

This chain joins TRBV5-1 and TRBJ1-3, with D uncertain. Germline V gives CDR1 SGHRS, CDR2 YFSETQ. CDR3 size: 16 residues. Deletions cut 0 bases from V and 0 bases from J, with 10 bases between. The DNA for the CDR3 is TGCGCCAGCAGCTTGGCCGGGGTCCACTCTGGAAACACCATATATTTT. Its translation: CASSLAGVHSGNTIYF.

The genes are TRBV29-1 and TRBJ2-5; no firm D call. Germline lookup yields CDR1 SQVTM and CDR2 ANQGSEA. V lost 2 bases to trimming and J lost 7 bases, with 11 bases between them. The CDR3 is made up of 12 amino acids. CDR3 sequence: CSVEYSVGTQYF. The CDR3 nucleotides read TGCAGCGTTGAATACAGTGTGGGGACCCAGTACTTC.

This clone was observed a single time. The V and J genes are TRBV24-1 and TRBJ2-3; the D gene is possibly TRBD1 (7 bases). The CDR3 has 16 amino acids. V lost 4 bases and J 1 base, leaving 14 bases between the germline ends. CDR1 KGHDR and CDR2 SFDVKD come from the germline V gene. CDR3 coding DNA: TGTGCCACCAGTGACAGGGGGGATAGGGGCACAGATACGCAGTATTTT. Its translation: CATSDRGDRGTDTQYF.

This chain connects TRBV27 to TRBJ1-2; 7 bases are shared with TRBD1. This CDR3 has 13 amino acids. Germline loops: CDR1 MNHEY, CDR2 SMNVEV (reference sequence). The J segment lost 6 bases and the V segment lost 8 bases, leaving 9 bases of the junction unmatched. In nucleotides, the CDR3 is TGTGCCAGCGCCCAGGGGGGCAAAAATGGCTACACCTTC. This encodes CASAQGGKNGYTF.

The chain links TRBV5-4 to TRBJ1-5; D is ambiguous. This CDR3 contains 15 residues. In germline, CDR1 is SGHNT, CDR2 YYREEE (reference sequence). V was clipped by 0 bases and J by 6 bases, with 13 bases between them. The CDR3 here is CASSLGLGDGQPQHF. The CDR3, as DNA: TGTGCCAGCAGCTTGGGTCTGGGAGATGGTCAGCCCCAGCATTTT. The complete variable domain, with remaining parts taken from reference TRBV5-4 and TRBJ1-5, reads ETGVTQSPTHLIKTRGQQVTLRCSSQSGHNTVSWYQQALGQGPQFIFQYYREEENGRGNFPPRFSGLQFPNYSSELNVNALELDDSALYLCASSLGLGDGQPQHFGDGTRLSIL.

The chain carries TRBV7-9 and TRBJ2-1; D not certain. Germline V gene sequence: CDR1 SEHNR, CDR2 FQNEAQ (reference sequence). V was shortened by 1 base and J by 6 bases, with 13 bases between the two germline ends. CDR3 length: 15 residues. The chain's CDR3 is CASSLGGFAGNEQFF. The CDR3, as DNA: TGTGCCAGCAGCTTAGGCGGCTTCGCCGGCAATGAGCAGTTCTTC.

This chain links TRBV19 with TRBJ1-6; a weak D match, TRBD1 (5 bases). V lost 4 bases, J lost 8 bases, and 6 bases lay in between. The CDR3 has 12 amino acids. Germline values: CDR1 LNHDA, CDR2 SQIVND (reference sequence). The chain's CDR3 is CASSTRDSPLHF. As DNA, the CDR3 is TGTGCCAGTAGTACCAGGGATTCACCCCTCCACTTT.

This chain uses TRBV7-2 with TRBJ2-7, with 11 bases identical to TRBD2. The V segment lost 7 bases and the J segment 7 bases; nucleotides outside the gene matches: 9. The CDR3 sequence is 14 residues long. Germline CDR1 and CDR2: SGHTA and FQGNSA. Written as DNA, the CDR3 is TGTGCCAGCAAAGTTAGCGGGGGGGCCTGGGAGCAGTACTTC. It codes for CASKVSGGAWEQYF.

The chain recombines TRBV9 with TRBJ2-5, with D possibly matching TRBD2 (5 bases). Trimming took off 3 bases at V and 4 bases at J, with 10 bases between the two ends. The CDR3 totals 13 residues. The V gene's germline CDR1 is SGDLS and CDR2 YYNGEE. DNA of the CDR3: TGTGCCAGCAGCGATCCCGGAGGAGAGACCCAGTACTTC. Translated: CASSDPGGETQYF.